The source of this T cell receptor beta chain is a study of tumour-infiltrating T cells in Burkitt lymphoma. Profiling relied on immunoSEQ multiplex PCR, and the TCRdb table lists in-frame clones only, not all of them. Here the sample spans fewer than 8,500 clones, 15% to 20% being singletons. Germline V gene lookup returns CDR1 MNHEY and CDR2 SVGAGI. CDR3 length: 16 amino acids. V gave up 0 bases and J gave up 2 bases; unmatched junction bases: 4. The source is a human donor with diffuse large B-cell lymphoma. The source material was tumor tissue. This chain connects TRBV6-5 to TRBJ2-1; TRBD1 matches 7 bases. The CDR3 DNA follows: TGTGCCAGCAGTTACTCTAACAGGGGCCCCTACAATGAGCAGTTCTTC. Its protein product is CASSYSNRGPYNEQFF.